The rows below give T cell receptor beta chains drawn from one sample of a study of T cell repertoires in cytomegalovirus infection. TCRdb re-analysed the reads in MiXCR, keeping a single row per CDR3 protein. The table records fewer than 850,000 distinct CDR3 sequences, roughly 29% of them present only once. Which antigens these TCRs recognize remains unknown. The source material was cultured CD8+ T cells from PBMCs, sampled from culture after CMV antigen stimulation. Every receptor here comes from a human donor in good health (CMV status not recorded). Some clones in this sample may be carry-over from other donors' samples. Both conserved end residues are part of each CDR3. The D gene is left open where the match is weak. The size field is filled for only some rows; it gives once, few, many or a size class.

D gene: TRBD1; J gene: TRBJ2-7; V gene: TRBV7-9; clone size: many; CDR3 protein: CASSPRGLYEQYF; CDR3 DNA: TGTGCCAGCAGCCCCAGGGGGCTATACGAGCAGTACTTC
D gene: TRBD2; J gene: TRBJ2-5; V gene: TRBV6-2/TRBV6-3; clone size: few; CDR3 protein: CASSYSIRDYLFVGTQYF; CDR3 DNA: TGTGCCAGCAGTTACTCTATCAGGGACTACCTTTTCGTTGGGACCCAGTACTTC
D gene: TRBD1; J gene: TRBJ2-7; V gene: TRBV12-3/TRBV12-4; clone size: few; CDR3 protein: CASSRRTGWDYEQYF; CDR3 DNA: TGTGCCAGCAGCCGAAGGACAGGGTGGGACTACGAGCAGTACTTC
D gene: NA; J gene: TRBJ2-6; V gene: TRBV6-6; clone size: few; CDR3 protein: CASSYSRVSGANVLTF; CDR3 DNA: TGTGCCAGCAGTTACTCAAGGGTCTCTGGGGCCAACGTCCTGACTTTC
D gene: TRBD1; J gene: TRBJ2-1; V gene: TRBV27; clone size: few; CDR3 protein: CASSPFLGGPYNEQFF; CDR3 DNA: TGTGCCAGCAGCCCCTTTTTAGGGGGCCCCTACAATGAGCAGTTCTTC
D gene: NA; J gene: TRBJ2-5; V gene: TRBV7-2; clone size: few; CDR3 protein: CASSRPPTDYQETQYF; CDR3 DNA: TGTGCCAGCAGCCGACCGCCTACGGACTACCAAGAGACCCAGTACTTC
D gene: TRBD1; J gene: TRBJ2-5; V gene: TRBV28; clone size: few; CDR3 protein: CASSLARDREETQYF; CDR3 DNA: TGTGCCAGCAGTTTAGCCCGGGACAGGGAAGAGACCCAGTACTTC
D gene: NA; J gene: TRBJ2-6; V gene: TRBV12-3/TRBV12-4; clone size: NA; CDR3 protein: CASSLIFRDRDSGANVLTF; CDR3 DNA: TGTGCCAGCAGTTTAATCTTTCGTGACAGAGACTCTGGGGCCAACGTCCTGACTTTC
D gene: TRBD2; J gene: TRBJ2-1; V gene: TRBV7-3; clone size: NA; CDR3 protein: CASSSAGGNNEQFF; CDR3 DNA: TGTGCCAGCAGCTCAGCGGGGGGGAACAATGAGCAGTTCTTC
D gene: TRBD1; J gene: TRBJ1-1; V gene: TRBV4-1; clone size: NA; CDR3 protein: CASSPPGGKAFF; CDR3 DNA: TGCGCCAGCAGCCCCCCAGGGGGGAAAGCTTTCTTT
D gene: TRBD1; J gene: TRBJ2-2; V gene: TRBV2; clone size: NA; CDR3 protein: CASSGIMGQGRAGELFF; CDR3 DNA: TGTGCCAGCAGTGGAATTATGGGACAGGGAAGGGCCGGGGAGCTGTTTTTT